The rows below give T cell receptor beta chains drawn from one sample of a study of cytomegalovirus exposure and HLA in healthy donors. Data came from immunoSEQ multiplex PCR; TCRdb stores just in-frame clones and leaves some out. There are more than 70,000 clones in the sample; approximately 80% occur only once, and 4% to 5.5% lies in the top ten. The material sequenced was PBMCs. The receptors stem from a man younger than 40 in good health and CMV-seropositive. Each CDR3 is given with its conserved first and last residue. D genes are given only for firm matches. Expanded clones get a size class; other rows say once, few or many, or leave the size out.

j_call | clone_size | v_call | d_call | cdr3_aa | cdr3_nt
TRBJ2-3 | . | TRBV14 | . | CASSQMGVDTQYF | TGTGCCAGCAGCCAAATGGGAGTGGATACGCAGTATTTT
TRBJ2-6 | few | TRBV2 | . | CASSQRGRGTGANVLTF | TGTGCCAGCAGCCAACGAGGCCGGGGAACTGGGGCCAACGTCCTGACTTTC
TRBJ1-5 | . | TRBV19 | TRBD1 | CASSIVRGARAQPQHF | TGTGCCAGTAGTATTGTCAGGGGGGCGCGAGCTCAGCCCCAGCATTTT
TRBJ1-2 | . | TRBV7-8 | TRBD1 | CASSLRGGGGYTF | TGTGCCAGCAGCTTGCGAGGGGGCGGTGGCTACACCTTC
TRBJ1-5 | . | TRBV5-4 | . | CASSLAGSQPQHF | TGTGCCAGCAGCTTGGCCGGGAGTCAGCCCCAGCATTTT
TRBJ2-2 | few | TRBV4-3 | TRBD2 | CASSQDTEGGRENTGELFF | TGCGCCAGCAGCCAAGATACTGAGGGAGGGAGAGAGAACACCGGGGAGCTGTTTTTT
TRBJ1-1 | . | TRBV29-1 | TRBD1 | CSAQGQGRVEAFF | TGCAGCGCCCAAGGACAGGGACGGGTTGAAGCTTTCTTT
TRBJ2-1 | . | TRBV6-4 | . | CASSDRGGYNEQFF | TGTGCCAGCAGTGACAGGGGTGGCTACAATGAGCAGTTCTTC
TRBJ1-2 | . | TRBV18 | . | CASSPTRGESDYTF | TGTGCCAGCTCACCAACTCGGGGGGAAAGCGACTACACCTTC
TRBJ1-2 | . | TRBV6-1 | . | CASRGGLLLNYGYTF | TGTGCCAGCAGAGGCGGGCTGCTACTTAACTATGGCTACACCTTC
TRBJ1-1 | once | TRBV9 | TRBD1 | CASRRTGGRNTEAFF | TGTGCCAGCAGACGAACAGGGGGCCGAAACACTGAAGCTTTCTTT
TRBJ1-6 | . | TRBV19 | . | CASSFNTYNSPLHF | TGTGCCAGTAGCTTCAACACCTATAATTCACCCCTCCACTTT
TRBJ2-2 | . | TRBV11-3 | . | CASSPGTGELFF | TGTGCCAGCAGCCCAGGGACTGGGGAGCTGTTTTTT
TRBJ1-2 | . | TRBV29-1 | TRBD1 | CSVEGPGQRGYTF | TGCAGCGTTGAAGGGCCGGGACAGAGGGGCTACACCTTC
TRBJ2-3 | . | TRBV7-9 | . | CASTPAGMADTQYF | TGTGCCAGCACCCCCGCAGGTATGGCAGATACGCAGTATTTT
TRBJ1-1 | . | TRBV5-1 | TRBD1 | CASSLIGQANTEAFF | TGCGCCAGCAGCCTGATCGGACAGGCGAACACTGAAGCTTTCTTT
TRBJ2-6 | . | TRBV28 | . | CASIGGASGANVLTF | TGTGCCAGCATTGGTGGGGCCTCTGGGGCCAACGTCCTGACTTTC
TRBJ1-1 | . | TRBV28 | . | CASSIQGMNTEAFF | TGTGCCAGCAGTATCCAGGGGATGAACACTGAAGCTTTCTTT
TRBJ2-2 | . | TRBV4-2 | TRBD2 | CASSQVASGRGDTGELFF | TGTGCCAGCAGCCAAGTGGCTAGCGGGAGGGGAGACACCGGGGAGCTGTTTTTT
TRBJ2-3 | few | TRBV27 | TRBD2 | CASSLVGGLAGLLADTQYF | TGTGCCAGCAGTTTAGTGGGGGGACTAGCGGGCCTGCTGGCAGATACGCAGTATTTT
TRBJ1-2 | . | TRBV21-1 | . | CASSKALDRAFYGYTF | TGTGCCAGCAGCAAAGCGCTGGACAGGGCGTTCTATGGCTACACCTTC
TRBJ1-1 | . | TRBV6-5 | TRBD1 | CASTLRTGGTEAFF | TGTGCCAGCACCCTACGGACAGGGGGCACTGAAGCTTTCTTT
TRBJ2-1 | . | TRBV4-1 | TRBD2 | CASTPGPSGTYNEQFF | TGCGCCAGCACCCCAGGCCCTAGCGGAACCTACAATGAGCAGTTCTTC
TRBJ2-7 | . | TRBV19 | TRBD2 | CASSPGGAGTYEQYF | TGTGCCAGTAGTCCGGGGGGAGCGGGAACCTACGAGCAGTACTTC
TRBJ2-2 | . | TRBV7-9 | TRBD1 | CASSPRTGTRTGELFF | TGTGCCAGCAGCCCCCGGACAGGGACGCGGACCGGGGAGCTGTTTTTT
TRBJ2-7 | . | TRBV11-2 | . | CASTLLRGEQYF | TGTGCCAGCACACTTCTGCGGGGAGAGCAGTACTTC